This entry lists 26 T cell receptor beta chains sequenced from one sample in a study of blood T cells in healthy people across ages. Combining a sample-barcoded 5' primer with a J-beta primer mix, a second PCR ran for 7 to 11 cycles. TCRdb processed the 5' RACE reads anew with MiXCR; each CDR3 protein has one entry. In the table there are hundreds of thousands of distinct CDR3 sequences, 35% to 40% of which are singletons. Sequencing was performed on blood. The receptor set was obtained from a young man in good health.

The V and J genes are TRBV30 and TRBJ1-2; D unresolved. V gave up 5 bases and J gave up 7 bases, with 23 bases separating them. The CDR3 totals 15 residues. The germline CDR1 and CDR2 sequences are GTSNPN and SVGIG (reference sequence). The CDR3 sequence is CAWRGRGRDNSGYTF. The CDR3 region has the DNA TGTGCCTGGCGTGGAAGAGGCCGTGATAATAGTGGCTACACCTTC.

This clonotype turned up a few times. The chain employs TRBV20-1 and TRBJ2-1; 13 nucleotides match TRBD2. The germline V gene encodes CDR1 DFQATT and CDR2 SNEGSKA (reference sequence). CDR3 length: 20 amino acids. V was clipped by 0 bases and J by 0 bases; unmatched bases: 11. CDR3 protein: CSARDHMGLAGRSSYNEQFF. The CDR3 DNA sequence: TGCAGTGCTAGAGATCATATGGGACTAGCGGGAAGGAGCTCCTACAATGAGCAGTTCTTC.

At least ten counts were recorded for this clonotype. The gene calls are TRBV12-3 or TRBV12-4 and TRBJ1-2; the match to TRBD1 covers 9 bases. This CDR3 spans 12 amino acids. V was pared by 6 bases and J by 7 bases, with 3 bases of the junction left unmatched. CDR3 amino acids: CASSGTGPGYTF. The DNA for the CDR3 is TGTGCCAGCAGCGGGACAGGGCCTGGCTACACCTTC.

The rearrangement joins TRBV4-1 to TRBJ2-3; D ambiguous. The CDR3 extends over 14 amino acids. V shed 0 bases and J shed 4 bases, with 8 bases lying between them. Germline lookup yields CDR1 MGHRA and CDR2 YSYEKL. CDR3 in DNA: TGCGCCAGCAGCCAAGAACGAAGGCCAGATACGCAGTATTTT. It is translated as CASSQERRPDTQYF.

This clonotype was counted only a few times. The CDR3 protein is CASSQDIMGSKQDSLVSGANVLTF. CDR3 DNA sequence: TGCGCCAGCAGCCAAGATATTATGGGCTCCAAGCAGGACAGCCTAGTCTCTGGGGCCAACGTCCTGACTTTC. V usage is TRBV4-1 and J usage is TRBJ2-6; D possibly corresponds to TRBD1 (6 bases). Trimming left V 0 bases short and J 0 bases short, with 30 bases between. From germline, CDR1 is MGHRA and CDR2 YSYEKL. CDR3 length: 24 residues.

This clonotype has only a few counts. The gene calls are TRBV4-1 and TRBJ2-2; 9 bases agree with TRBD2. The length of the CDR3 is 16 residues. After removal of 0 bases from V and 3 bases from J, the junction contained 2 bases not matched to a gene. Per the germline V gene, CDR1 is MGHRA and CDR2 is YSYEKL. CDR3 DNA sequence: TGCGCCAGCAGCCAAGATATAGCGGGGGACACCGGGGAGCTGTTTTTT. It codes for CASSQDIAGDTGELFF.

The gene calls are TRBV19 and TRBJ2-1, with 11 bases that match TRBD2. CDR1 is LNHDA and CDR2 is SQIVND in the germline V gene (reference sequence). Trimming took 0 bases from V and 8 from J; bases not matched to a gene: 6. CDR3 size: 16 residues. The DNA for the CDR3 is TGTGCCAGTAGTATAGATGTAGCGGGGGGGCGATATGAGCAGTTCTTC. It codes for CASSIDVAGGRYEQFF.

V and J are TRBV7-2 and TRBJ1-1, with TRBD1 as a possible D gene (5 bases). V was shortened by 4 bases and J by 4 bases, with 13 bases between the two germline ends. The CDR3 has 14 amino acids. CDR1 is SGHTA, CDR2 FQGNSA, per germline. DNA of the CDR3: TGTGCCAGCAGCTCCTTTTCAGGGTTCACTGAAGCTTTCTTT. Amino acids: CASSSFSGFTEAFF.

Concerning this clonotype: One end of the junction fails to match germline, which may point to a read error. The V call is TRBV24-1, the J call TRBJ2-1, with D maybe TRBD2 (7 bases). The germline gives CDR1 KGHDR, CDR2 SFDVKD. There are 15 residues in the CDR3. The CDR3 is CTTSDTGGQYNEQFF. The DNA for the CDR3 is TGTACCACCAGTGATACCGGGGGGCAATACAATGAGCAGTTCTTC.

The rearrangement uses TRBV6-2 or TRBV6-3 and TRBJ2-4; tentative D call: TRBD2 (6 bases). V lost 2 bases to trimming and J lost 2 bases, with 13 bases between them. The CDR3 runs 16 residues. Germline CDR1 and CDR2: MNHEY and SVGEGT. In DNA form, the CDR3 reads TGTGCCAGCAGTTACGGAGGGGTGTGGCCCAAAAACATTCAGTACTTC. Its protein product is CASSYGGVWPKNIQYF.

This clonotype appeared a few times. The V and J genes are TRBV20-1 and TRBJ2-5; 13 bases match TRBD2. J gave up 4 bases and V 6 bases, and 11 bases lay outside the gene matches. CDR3 length: 16 residues. Germline V gene sequence: CDR1 DFQATT, CDR2 SNEGSKA (reference sequence). CDR3 residues: CSATSGGALRGETQYF. Written as DNA, the CDR3 is TGCAGTGCAACTAGCGGGGGGGCTCTTCGGGGAGAGACCCAGTACTTC.

This clonotype has ten or more counts. This chain uses TRBV7-2 with TRBJ2-3, with a weak D call TRBD1 (5 bases). The germline gives CDR1 SGHTA, CDR2 FQGNSA. The germline V and J ends were trimmed by 4 bases and 0 bases, with 11 bases remaining between them. The CDR3 contains 15 residues. CDR3 bases: TGTGCCAGCAGCTCACAGGTATCTAGCACAGATACGCAGTATTTT. Protein: CASSSQVSSTDTQYF.

This clonotype was found a few times. This rearrangement joins TRBV7-9 to TRBJ1-2; 12 bases agree with TRBD1. Germline V gene data show CDR1 as SEHNR and CDR2 as FQNEAQ (reference sequence). The length of the CDR3 is 16 residues. The J segment lost 7 bases and the V segment lost 7 bases, leaving 13 bases of the junction unmatched. CDR3 sequence (DNA): TGTGCCAGCACCGAGGGACAGGGGGCAAGAACTGGTGGCTACACCTTC. Its translation: CASTEGQGARTGGYTF.

A few counts support this clonotype. The chain recombines TRBV20-1 with TRBJ1-1; D is perhaps TRBD1 (5 bases). The germline V gene has CDR1 DFQATT and CDR2 SNEGSKA (reference sequence). Deletions cut 0 bases from V and 11 bases from J, with 13 bases between. The CDR3 is 12 amino acids. The CDR3 DNA sequence: TGCAGTGCTAGAGATGAGGGGATTATGGCTTTCTTT. Amino acid sequence: CSARDEGIMAFF.

This clonotype was seen more than once but under ten times. This chain uses TRBV28 with TRBJ2-3, with no clear D. The CDR3 spans 14 residues. V was pared by 8 bases and J by 4 bases, with 16 bases between. Germline V gives CDR1 MDHEN, CDR2 SYDVKM. CDR3 DNA: TGTGCCAGCGGCGGCCGGTCTCCTCCAGATACGCAGTATTTT. Translating it yields CASGGRSPPDTQYF.

This clonotype was recorded at least ten times. V usage is TRBV5-1 and J usage is TRBJ2-3; 9 bases are a match to TRBD2. V was clipped by 10 bases and J by 4 bases; unmatched bases: 10. CDR1 and CDR2 (germline): SGHRS, YFSETQ. This CDR3 region has 14 residues. CDR3 region: CAGSYSGGPDTQYF. DNA for the CDR3: TGCGCCGGTTCTTATAGCGGGGGCCCAGATACGCAGTATTTT.

The chain recombines TRBV4-2 with TRBJ1-1; the D gene is possibly TRBD1 (5 bases). CDR1 is LGHNA and CDR2 is YNFKEQ in the germline V gene. The CDR3 is 15 residues long. The V gene lost 2 bases and the J gene lost 5 bases, with 15 bases spanning the gap. The CDR3 DNA follows: TGTGCCAGCAGCCAACCGGGACCCCCGCGTACTGAAGCTTTCTTT. Its protein product is CASSQPGPPRTEAFF.

This clonotype was recorded at least ten times. The rearrangement joins TRBV7-2 to TRBJ2-5, with 7 bases identical to TRBD2. Germline V gene lookup returns CDR1 SGHTA and CDR2 FQGNSA. The V and J ends lost 6 bases and 2 bases, in that order; junction bases with no gene match: 6. CDR3 length: 14 residues. The CDR3 is CASSFSGAQETQYF. In nucleotides, the CDR3 is TGTGCCAGCAGTTTCAGCGGGGCTCAAGAGACCCAGTACTTC.

In this sample, this clonotype turned up a few times. The chain carries TRBV15 and TRBJ2-7; TRBD1 is a possible D gene (5 bases). With 0 bases removed from V and 3 bases from J, the gap between germline ends came to 12 bases. The CDR3 length is 15 residues. Germline loops: CDR1 LNHNV, CDR2 YYDKDF (reference sequence). Here the CDR3 reads CATSRDLGAYYEQYF. CDR3 DNA: TGTGCCACCAGCAGAGATCTTGGGGCCTACTACGAGCAGTACTTC.

This clonotype was counted many times. The rearrangement links TRBV12-3 or TRBV12-4 to TRBJ1-2, with D perhaps TRBD1 (6 bases). V lost 6 bases and J 0 bases, leaving 14 bases between the germline ends. The CDR3 has 15 residues. CDR3 amino acids: CASSSAGTTNYGYTF. Here the CDR3 DNA reads TGTGCCAGCAGCTCAGCCGGGACAACTAACTATGGCTACACCTTC.

This clonotype has just a few counts. This CDR3 is CASSRPGLAGQHSYNEQYF. In nucleotides, the CDR3 is TGTGCCAGCAGCCGCCCGGGACTAGCGGGCCAGCACTCCTACAATGAGCAGTACTTC. V and J are TRBV11-2 and TRBJ2-7; 12 positions agree with TRBD2. J lost 7 bases, V lost 5 bases, and 21 bases had no gene match. Germline-derived CDR1 and CDR2 are SGHAT and FQNNGV. This CDR3 spans 19 amino acids.

The chain has TRBV20-1 and TRBJ1-2; D not resolved. Germline V gene lookup returns CDR1 DFQATT and CDR2 SNEGSKA (reference sequence). This CDR3 has 16 residues. Trimming cost V 0 bases and J 3 bases, with 17 bases left between them. Written as DNA, the CDR3 is TGCAGTGCTAGAGATCCTGACCGTCCTCCCTACTATGGCTACACCTTC. Amino acids: CSARDPDRPPYYGYTF.

There are a few counts of this clonotype. The rearrangement joins TRBV20-1 to TRBJ1-5; D is ambiguous. The CDR3 is 12 residues long. Between the trimmed V and J ends, which lost 4 bases and 4 bases, there was a span of 8 bases. CDR1 DFQATT and CDR2 SNEGSKA come from the germline V gene (reference sequence). DNA of the CDR3: TGCAGTGCTAATTCGGTTAATCAGCCCCAGCATTTT. Residues: CSANSVNQPQHF.

V gene TRBV4-2 combines with J gene TRBJ2-7; no clear D gene. Germline CDR1 is LGHNA and CDR2 is YNFKEQ. The CDR3 length is 14 residues. Deletions cut 0 bases from V and 2 bases from J, with 8 bases between. The CDR3 loop reads CASSQDRSAYEQYF. CDR3 DNA sequence: TGTGCCAGCAGCCAAGACCGGAGTGCCTACGAGCAGTACTTC.

V and J are TRBV28 and TRBJ2-1, with TRBD2 identical over 11 bases. The trim removed 7 bases at V and 3 bases at J, leaving 20 bases unmatched. CDR1 and CDR2 (germline): MDHEN, SYDVKM. This CDR3 is built from 20 residues. The CDR3 nucleotides read TGTGCCAGCAATTTTAGGATATCAACTAGCGGGAGACGAGACTACAATGAGCAGTTCTTC. This gives the protein CASNFRISTSGRRDYNEQFF.

This clonotype was found once. Just one base apart from a much larger clone, this may be a read error. The V and J genes are TRBV30 and TRBJ1-1; D call uncertain. The CDR3 length is 13 residues. Between the trimmed V and J ends, which lost 3 bases and 3 bases, there was a span of 11 bases. Germline loops: CDR1 GTSNPN, CDR2 SVGIG (reference sequence). The CDR3 nucleotides are TGTGCCTGGAGCCAAAGGGAGGACACTGAAGCTTTCTTT. Protein sequence: CAWSQREDTEAFF.